These T cell receptor beta chains were read from a single sample in a study of shared clonotypes between healthy human individuals. Profiled with immunoSEQ multiplex PCR; TCRdb holds only in-frame clones, not every one. Of millions of clones detected, 93% appear once; the ten largest clones hold 0.35% to 0.5%. The material sequenced was naive CD4+ T cells from PBMCs. These TCRs come from a man younger than 35 in good health. Some clones in this sample may be carry-over from other donors' samples. CDR3s include the opening cysteine and the closing phenylalanine or tryptophan. Fields, in order: CDR3 protein, V gene, J gene, clone size. The size entry is marked missing in some rows and otherwise reads once, few, many or a size class.

cdr3_aa: CASSYPGPTDTQYF
v_call: TRBV5-6
j_call: TRBJ2-3
clone_size: NA

cdr3_aa: CATTYVTGSVETQYF
v_call: TRBV28
j_call: TRBJ2-5
clone_size: NA

cdr3_aa: CAWSEEGAVGETQYF
v_call: TRBV30
j_call: TRBJ2-5
clone_size: NA

cdr3_aa: CASSFGTSGSGDTQYF
v_call: TRBV7-9
j_call: TRBJ2-3
clone_size: NA

cdr3_aa: CASSLGTGVGTEAFF
v_call: TRBV6-5
j_call: TRBJ1-1
clone_size: NA

cdr3_aa: CASSQGTTGVEEKLFF
v_call: TRBV4-1
j_call: TRBJ1-4
clone_size: NA

cdr3_aa: CASSIWAGQSKNIQYF
v_call: TRBV19
j_call: TRBJ2-4
clone_size: NA

cdr3_aa: CASSPRDMTGVAYEQYF
v_call: TRBV7-2
j_call: TRBJ2-7
clone_size: NA

cdr3_aa: CASSLGPGGYGYTF
v_call: TRBV5-1
j_call: TRBJ1-2
clone_size: NA

cdr3_aa: CASSPRDRVSYEQYF
v_call: TRBV7-2
j_call: TRBJ2-7
clone_size: NA

cdr3_aa: CASSWFGTANTGELFF
v_call: TRBV11-3
j_call: TRBJ2-2
clone_size: NA

cdr3_aa: CASRTSGNTGELFF
v_call: TRBV30
j_call: TRBJ2-2
clone_size: NA

cdr3_aa: CASSLKGLLNTGELFF
v_call: TRBV27
j_call: TRBJ2-2
clone_size: NA

cdr3_aa: CASSPIGGQRPGELFF
v_call: TRBV23-1
j_call: TRBJ2-2
clone_size: NA

cdr3_aa: CASSFGLALSTDTQYF
v_call: TRBV28
j_call: TRBJ2-3
clone_size: NA

cdr3_aa: CAISLTGGEYEKLFF
v_call: TRBV10-3
j_call: TRBJ1-4
clone_size: NA

cdr3_aa: CASSPSTGFSGNTIYF
v_call: TRBV18
j_call: TRBJ1-3
clone_size: NA

cdr3_aa: CASSFPGTSKNEQYF
v_call: TRBV6-6
j_call: TRBJ2-7
clone_size: NA

cdr3_aa: CSVADDYEQYF
v_call: TRBV29-1
j_call: TRBJ2-7
clone_size: NA

cdr3_aa: CASSYTSGDYGYTF
v_call: TRBV11-2
j_call: TRBJ1-2
clone_size: NA

cdr3_aa: CASSTYGLAGGPSSYNEQFF
v_call: TRBV28
j_call: TRBJ2-1
clone_size: NA

cdr3_aa: CASSYGPGDNEQFF
v_call: TRBV6-6
j_call: TRBJ2-1
clone_size: NA

cdr3_aa: CASSFGGQEAHEQYF
v_call: TRBV28
j_call: TRBJ2-7
clone_size: NA

cdr3_aa: CASSATAKLFF
v_call: TRBV28
j_call: TRBJ1-4
clone_size: NA

cdr3_aa: CASSLVGGYAEQFF
v_call: TRBV5-6
j_call: TRBJ2-1
clone_size: NA

cdr3_aa: CSVGRTDQETQYF
v_call: TRBV29-1
j_call: TRBJ2-5
clone_size: NA

cdr3_aa: CAISESWTSGNNEQFF
v_call: TRBV10-3
j_call: TRBJ2-1
clone_size: once

cdr3_aa: CASSLGTGGELSTF
v_call: TRBV5-1
j_call: TRBJ1-2
clone_size: once

cdr3_aa: CASSLNMGPGRLKETQYF
v_call: TRBV28
j_call: TRBJ2-5
clone_size: NA

cdr3_aa: CASSLASDRGFEQYF
v_call: TRBV7-6
j_call: TRBJ2-7
clone_size: NA

cdr3_aa: CASSHPTNYEQYF
v_call: TRBV18
j_call: TRBJ2-7
clone_size: once

cdr3_aa: CASSLRDQNYGYTF
v_call: TRBV6-6
j_call: TRBJ1-2
clone_size: once

cdr3_aa: CASSLVQGSLYEQYF
v_call: TRBV7-2
j_call: TRBJ2-7
clone_size: NA

cdr3_aa: CASSLGQTQYF
v_call: TRBV5-6
j_call: TRBJ2-5
clone_size: NA

cdr3_aa: CASSNYEQYF
v_call: TRBV6-6
j_call: TRBJ2-7
clone_size: NA

cdr3_aa: CASGLGLAGGPGDEQFF
v_call: TRBV7-3
j_call: TRBJ2-1
clone_size: NA

cdr3_aa: CSVLVGTSGETQYF
v_call: TRBV29-1
j_call: TRBJ2-5
clone_size: NA

cdr3_aa: CASSLRNTGELFF
v_call: TRBV19
j_call: TRBJ2-2
clone_size: NA

cdr3_aa: CARTTGGAEADTQYF
v_call: TRBV30
j_call: TRBJ2-3
clone_size: once

cdr3_aa: CASSLRGVNYGYTF
v_call: TRBV5-6
j_call: TRBJ1-2
clone_size: NA

cdr3_aa: CASSEAGQGVGYTF
v_call: TRBV25-1
j_call: TRBJ1-2
clone_size: few

cdr3_aa: CASSPQGAYEQYF
v_call: TRBV7-6
j_call: TRBJ2-7
clone_size: NA

cdr3_aa: CASSLAGRGGGDTQYF
v_call: TRBV13
j_call: TRBJ2-3
clone_size: NA

cdr3_aa: CASSVAGGRNTGELFF
v_call: TRBV9
j_call: TRBJ2-2
clone_size: NA

cdr3_aa: CASSLDRGFNSPLHF
v_call: TRBV5-6
j_call: TRBJ1-6
clone_size: NA

cdr3_aa: CASSTRTAERYGYTF
v_call: TRBV5-8
j_call: TRBJ1-2
clone_size: NA

cdr3_aa: CASSLSGGGTETQYF
v_call: TRBV7-3
j_call: TRBJ2-5
clone_size: NA

cdr3_aa: CASSFSSRDRGRGMNTEAFF
v_call: TRBV28
j_call: TRBJ1-1
clone_size: NA

cdr3_aa: CASSAGLNQPQHF
v_call: TRBV7-9
j_call: TRBJ1-5
clone_size: NA

cdr3_aa: CASSSGPNYGYTF
v_call: TRBV6-5
j_call: TRBJ1-2
clone_size: NA

cdr3_aa: CASSFRGQNTEAFF
v_call: TRBV5-1
j_call: TRBJ1-1
clone_size: once

cdr3_aa: CASSQSIGTNTGELFF
v_call: TRBV28
j_call: TRBJ2-2
clone_size: NA

cdr3_aa: CASSLVGFANEKLFF
v_call: TRBV5-1
j_call: TRBJ1-4
clone_size: NA